A selection of T cell receptor beta chains follows, all from one sample in a study of cytotoxic CD8 clonotypes in ibrutinib-treated CLL. Using immunoSEQ multiplex PCR, the repertoire was profiled, and TCRdb retains in-frame clones only, with some absent. The profile covers 130,000 or so clones, with around 85% appearing a single time and over 2% taken by the ten largest. The starting material was PBMCs, obtained after 24 months of ibrutinib treatment. The source is a human donor with chronic lymphocytic leukemia. Each CDR3 is given with its conserved first and last residue. Fields, in order: J gene, V gene, clone size, D gene, CDR3 length, CDR3 protein, CDR3 DNA. A D gene is named only where the DNA matches it firmly. Not all rows give a size; the values are once, few, many and, for expanded clones, a class.

TRBJ1-2 TRBV7-3 NA NA 12 CASSVGTDGYTF TGTGCCAGCAGCGTAGGGACCGATGGCTACACCTTC
TRBJ2-7 TRBV27 NA NA 14 CASSFWGRPYEQYF TGTGCCAGCAGTTTTTGGGGACGTCCCTACGAGCAGTACTTC
TRBJ1-2 TRBV6-5 NA TRBD1 14 CASSYGPGQGTHTF TGTGCCAGCAGTTATGGACCGGGACAGGGAACCCACACCTTC
TRBJ1-1 TRBV27 NA NA 13 CASSLHGNTEAFF TGTGCCAGCAGTTTACATGGGAACACTGAAGCTTTCTTT
TRBJ2-1 TRBV18 NA NA 13 CASSPPVINEQFF TGTGCCAGCTCACCACCGGTGATCAATGAGCAGTTCTTC
TRBJ1-3 TRBV15 NA NA 14 CATSGEYSRDTAHF TGTGCCACCAGCGGCGAATACTCCCGGGACACCGCGCATTTT
TRBJ2-3 TRBV7-3 NA NA 11 CASAGSDTQYF TGTGCCAGCGCAGGGTCAGATACGCAGTATTTT
TRBJ2-5 TRBV27 NA TRBD2 15 CASSLFAGGKETQYF TGTGCCAGCAGTTTATTCGCGGGAGGAAAAGAGACCCAGTACTTC
TRBJ2-3 TRBV2 NA TRBD2 16 CASSPPTSGYTDTQYF TGTGCCAGCAGTCCCCCGACTAGCGGCTACACAGATACGCAGTATTTT
TRBJ1-2 TRBV4-3 NA NA 18 CASSLISQTTDSNYGYTF TGCGCCAGCAGCCTCATTTCACAAACAACTGATTCTAACTATGGCTACACCTTC
TRBJ1-4 TRBV7-2 NA NA 13 CASSFWGHEKLFF TGTGCCAGCAGCTTTTGGGGGCATGAAAAACTGTTTTTT
TRBJ2-2 TRBV4-1 NA NA 15 CASSQAPGRAGELFF TGCGCCAGCAGCCAAGCCCCGGGAAGGGCCGGGGAGCTGTTTTTT
TRBJ1-4 TRBV7-9 NA NA 15 CASSLAWGSNEKLFF TGTGCCAGCAGCTTAGCTTGGGGGTCTAATGAAAAACTGTTTTTT
TRBJ2-7 TRBV13 NA NA 16 CASSSARSRPYPEQYF TGTGCCAGCAGCTCGGCCCGGTCGCGCCCGTACCCCGAGCAGTACTTC
TRBJ1-1 TRBV29-1 NA NA 13 CSVGTGMNTEAFF TGCAGCGTTGGAACGGGTATGAACACTGAAGCTTTCTTT
TRBJ2-3 TRBV7-2 NA TRBD2 17 CASSTRTSGTSTDTQYF TGTGCCAGCAGCACCCGGACTAGCGGGACAAGCACAGATACGCAGTATTTT
TRBJ2-1 TRBV7-8 NA NA 14 CASSPRGTNYEQFF TGTGCCAGCAGCCCTCGCGGGACAAATTACGAGCAGTTCTTC
TRBJ2-5 TRBV9 NA NA 13 CASSSSNSETQYF TGTGCCAGCAGCTCATCTAACTCAGAGACCCAGTACTTC
TRBJ1-1 TRBV5-4 NA NA 14 CASTPRQGSTEAFF TGTGCCAGCACCCCCCGGCAGGGGAGCACTGAAGCTTTCTTT
TRBJ2-1 TRBV2 NA TRBD1 15 CASTSQRQGYNEQFF TGTGCCAGCACCTCACAGAGACAGGGGTACAATGAGCAGTTCTTC
TRBJ1-2 TRBV28 NA NA 18 CASSLTFGQGRANYGYTF TGTGCCAGCAGTCTTACCTTTGGGCAGGGCCGAGCTAACTATGGCTACACCTTC
TRBJ2-2 TRBV7-3 NA NA 13 CASSFGWGGELFF TGTGCCAGCAGCTTTGGCTGGGGCGGGGAGCTGTTTTTT
TRBJ2-7 TRBV11-3 NA NA 14 CASSLAGTDYEQYF TGTGCCAGCAGCTTGGCCGGGACGGACTACGAGCAGTACTTC
TRBJ2-7 TRBV4-1 once TRBD1 15 CASSQLGTGNREQYF TGCGCCAGCAGCCAACTCGGGACAGGGAACCGCGAGCAGTACTTC
TRBJ1-4 TRBV6-5 NA NA 15 CASRRDVSTNEKLFF TGTGCCAGCAGGCGGGACGTCTCAACTAATGAAAAACTGTTTTTT
TRBJ2-1 TRBV19 once TRBD2 15 CASSIGGRAGNEQFF TGTGCCAGTAGTATAGGTGGGAGGGCCGGCAATGAGCAGTTCTTC
TRBJ2-3 TRBV5-1 once TRBD2 14 CASSSGGPTDTQYF TGCGCCAGCAGCTCGGGGGGGCCAACAGATACGCAGTATTTT
TRBJ2-2 TRBV10-3 NA NA 15 CATTSGTKNTGELFF TGTGCCACCACATCCGGGACAAAAAACACCGGGGAGCTGTTTTTT
TRBJ2-3 TRBV5-4 NA TRBD2 17 CASSPGTSGGSTDTQYF TGTGCCAGCAGCCCGGGGACTAGCGGGGGGAGCACAGATACGCAGTATTTT
TRBJ2-3 TRBV19 once NA 16 CASSIRGTAGTDTQYF TGTGCCAGTAGTATTAGGGGGACCGCCGGCACAGATACGCAGTATTTT
TRBJ2-7 TRBV7-2 NA NA 14 CASSTPGTPSWQYF TGTGCCAGCAGCACACCCGGGACTCCGTCCTGGCAGTACTTC
TRBJ2-3 TRBV2 few NA 11 CASSVGDTQYF TGTGCCAGCAGTGTCGGAGATACGCAGTATTTT
TRBJ1-1 TRBV28 NA NA 14 CASSLDEPGSEAFF TGTGCCAGCTCTTTGGACGAACCGGGGAGTGAAGCTTTCTTT
TRBJ2-4 TRBV7-2 once NA 15 CASSPQTGTQNIQYF TGTGCCAGCAGCCCGCAGACAGGCACCCAAAACATTCAGTACTTC
TRBJ2-7 TRBV6-5 once NA 16 CASSYGNGKLAYEQYF TGTGCCAGCAGTTACGGGAACGGCAAGTTGGCCTACGAGCAGTACTTC
TRBJ1-5 TRBV9 NA NA 13 CASSVSVSQPQHF TGTGCCAGCAGCGTATCTGTGAGTCAGCCCCAGCATTTT
TRBJ1-2 TRBV4-3 NA TRBD1 17 CASSQDLVTGGSMGYTF TGCGCCAGCAGCCAAGATCTCGTGACAGGGGGCAGTATGGGCTACACCTTC
TRBJ2-7 TRBV7-8 few NA 15 CASSFSRTILNEQYF TGTGCCAGCAGCTTCTCTCGGACAATATTGAACGAGCAGTACTTC
TRBJ1-1 TRBV19 NA NA 13 CASHWDTSGPAFF TGTGCCAGTCACTGGGACACTTCAGGCCCAGCTTTCTTT
TRBJ1-2 TRBV29-1 few TRBD1 16 CSVVTYGDSANYGYTF TGCAGCGTTGTAACATATGGGGACAGCGCAAACTATGGCTACACCTTC
TRBJ1-5 TRBV21-1 NA NA 17 CASSKRPTGFRGQPQHF TGTGCCAGCAGCAAAAGGCCAACAGGGTTTAGGGGTCAGCCCCAGCATTTT
TRBJ1-6 TRBV7-9 NA NA 15 CASSLDSSYNSPLHF TGTGCCAGCAGCTTAGACAGCTCCTATAATTCACCCCTCCACTTT
TRBJ1-2 TRBV5-1 NA NA 13 CASRATANYGYTF TGCGCCAGCCGGGCTACAGCTAACTATGGCTACACCTTC
TRBJ1-1 TRBV5-1 NA NA 14 CASSLGIADTEAFF TGCGCCAGCAGCTTGGGTATCGCGGACACTGAAGCTTTCTTT
TRBJ1-6 TRBV28 NA NA 18 CASSSPGFLGENNSPLHF TGTGCCAGCAGTTCCCCGGGGTTCCTTGGGGAGAATAATTCACCCCTCCACTTT
TRBJ2-1 TRBV19 few TRBD1 14 CASWRQGVNNEQFF TGTGCCAGCTGGAGGCAGGGGGTGAACAATGAGCAGTTCTTC
TRBJ2-3 TRBV9 NA TRBD2 17 CASSGSTSGGYTDTQYF TGTGCCAGCAGCGGCTCGACTAGCGGGGGGTACACAGATACGCAGTATTTT
TRBJ1-2 TRBV7-3 NA TRBD1 15 CASSLRGTGGEGYTF TGTGCCAGCAGCTTAAGGGGGACAGGGGGCGAGGGCTACACCTTC
TRBJ2-7 TRBV6-5 NA TRBD1 14 CASRLQGARGEQYF TGTGCCAGCAGATTACAGGGGGCACGGGGCGAGCAGTACTTC